This TCR beta chain was captured in a study of blood T cell repertoires in COVID-19. About the study: Samples of COVID-19 (acute and convalescent) were obtained from the United States, Italy and Spain.

V shed 0 bases and J shed 1 base, with 11 bases lying between them. CDR3 length: 15 residues. Germline V gene lookup returns CDR1 SGHRS and CDR2 YFSETQ. Here immunoSEQ multiplex PCR was the method, and the copy in TCRdb shows in-frame clones only, minus some. The sample lists about 120,000 clones, around nine tenths occurring once. The clonotype was recovered from a human donor with active COVID-19. The donor label of this sample is uncertain. V and J are TRBV5-1 and TRBJ2-7; maybe TRBD2 (5 bases). Sample: peripheral blood. The CDR3 loop is CASSLEGLESYEQYF. CDR3 in DNA: TGCGCCAGCAGCTTGGAAGGACTCGAATCCTACGAGCAGTACTTC.